A single sample is the source of the 20 T cell receptor beta chains below, sequenced in a study of T cell repertoires in cytomegalovirus infection. TCRdb processed the reads anew with MiXCR; each CDR3 protein has one entry. The table lists around 300,000 distinct CDR3 sequences, about 20% of them singletons. No antigen is known for these receptors. Here the sequenced sample was cultured PBMCs, taken from culture after CMV antigen stimulation. These receptors came from a human donor in good health (CMV status not recorded). Some clones in this sample may be carry-over from other donors' samples.

The sample holds many counts of this clonotype. The rearrangement joins TRBV7-2 to TRBJ2-2; possibly TRBD2 for D (6 bases). The germline V gene has CDR1 SGHTA and CDR2 FQGNSA. V shed 4 bases and J shed 6 bases, with 18 bases lying between them. The CDR3 consists of 16 residues. The DNA of the CDR3 is TGTGCCAGCAGCTGGGGGTTGGGGGGTATGGCCGGGGAGCTGTTTTTT. This sequence encodes CASSWGLGGMAGELFF.

V and J are TRBV11-1 and TRBJ2-1, with 7 bases matching TRBD2. Germline V gene data show CDR1 as SGHAT and CDR2 as FQDESV (reference sequence). V was pared by 2 bases and J by 3 bases, with 7 bases of the junction left unmatched. The CDR3 covers 16 residues. CDR3 DNA: TGTGCCAGCAGCTTATACAGCGGGATGAACTACAATGAGCAGTTCTTC. Translated: CASSLYSGMNYNEQFF. Variable domain in full (rest from reference TRBV11-1 and TRBJ2-1): EAEVAQSPRYKITEKSQAVAFWCDPISGHATLYWYRQILGQGPELLVQFQDESVVDDSQLPKDRFSAERLKGVDSTLKIQPAELGDSAMYLCASSLYSGMNYNEQFFGPGTRLTVL.

This clonotype was observed many times. V usage is TRBV7-9 and J usage is TRBJ1-2; D perhaps matches TRBD1 (6 bases). V was cut by 0 bases and J by 10 bases, with 12 bases left in between. The CDR3 is made up of 13 amino acids. Germline CDR1 reads SEHNR; CDR2 reads FQNEAQ (reference sequence). The CDR3 DNA reads TGTGCCAGCAGCTTAGCGGCCAGGGGTTACTACACCTTC. It codes for CASSLAARGYYTF.

This clonotype occurred many times. The chain joins TRBV27 to TRBJ2-5, with 8 bases fitting TRBD1. There are 16 residues in the CDR3. The V and J ends lost 6 bases and 4 bases, in that order; junction bases with no gene match: 13. CDR1 is MNHEY, CDR2 SMNVEV, per germline (reference sequence). In DNA, the CDR3 is TGTGCCAGCAGCTCTCTGGACAGGGATGAGGGAGAGACCCAGTACTTC. Amino acids: CASSSLDRDEGETQYF.

A single count supports this clonotype. The chain uses TRBV19 and TRBJ1-1; TRBD1 aligns across 8 bases. The CDR3 has 13 amino acids. Unmatched junction bases numbered 6, after V lost 8 bases and J lost 4 bases. From germline, CDR1 is LNHDA and CDR2 SQIVND (reference sequence). CDR3 residues: CASPRQGSTEAFF. CDR3 DNA: TGTGCCAGTCCTCGACAGGGGAGCACTGAAGCTTTCTTT.

The chain couples TRBV12-3 or TRBV12-4 to TRBJ2-5; D unclear. CDR3 length: 15 residues. Deletions cut 4 bases from V and 2 bases from J, with 14 bases between. CDR3 sequence: CASSSAQSSQETQYF. CDR3 DNA sequence: TGTGCCAGCAGTTCTGCACAGAGCTCGCAAGAGACCCAGTACTTC.

The chain joins TRBV11-3 to TRBJ2-2; 12 nucleotides line up with TRBD2. The CDR3 is 17 residues long. V lost 4 bases to trimming and J lost 4 bases; unmatched junction nucleotides: 7. CDR1 SGHNT and CDR2 YENEEA come from the germline V gene. In nucleotides, the CDR3 is TGTGCCAGCAGCTCCCGACTAGCGGGAGTTTCCACCGGGGAGCTGTTTTTT. This encodes CASSSRLAGVSTGELFF.

The V and J genes are TRBV10-3 and TRBJ2-1, with 9 bases that match TRBD1. V lost 3 bases and J lost 8; bases outside the gene matches: 5. This CDR3 region has 14 residues. The germline CDR1 and CDR2 sequences are ENHRY and SYGVKD. The CDR3 region has the DNA TGTGCCATCAGTGATGGGACAGGGCAGCATGAGCAGTTCTTC. The encoded protein is CAISDGTGQHEQFF.

This clonotype has just a few counts. V usage is TRBV10-3 and J usage is TRBJ2-3; 7 bases align to TRBD2. CDR3 length: 12 amino acids. Looked up from germline, CDR1 is ENHRY and CDR2 is SYGVKD. J lost 5 bases, V lost 8 bases, and 4 bases had no gene match. CDR3 loop: CAIGRELDTQYF. The CDR3 coding sequence is TGTGCCATCGGGCGGGAGTTAGATACGCAGTATTTT.

This clonotype was seen ten or more times. This chain joins TRBV7-2 and TRBJ2-1; TRBD1 matches at 7 bases. V shed 4 bases and J 9 bases; nucleotides not matched to a gene: 6. Germline CDR1 reads SGHTA; CDR2 reads FQGNSA. The CDR3 loop spans 13 amino acids. In DNA, the CDR3 is TGTGCCAGCAGCTCTTACAGGGGTACTGAGCAGTTCTTC. Translation gives CASSSYRGTEQFF.

The table lists this clonotype with a few counts. The chain combines TRBV27 with TRBJ1-2; D is uncertain. Trimming removed 3 bases at V and 8 bases at J, with 13 bases between. The V gene's germline CDR1 is MNHEY and CDR2 SMNVEV (reference sequence). The CDR3 covers 13 residues. The CDR3 DNA reads as TGTGCCAGCAGTTTGACCTCATCGGGGGGCTACACCTTC. Translating gives CASSLTSSGGYTF.

This clonotype showed up many times. CDR3 residues: CASSTLRIKVADTQYF. In DNA form, the CDR3 reads TGTGCCAGCAGCACCCTTCGTATTAAAGTAGCAGATACGCAGTATTTT. The chain combines TRBV7-8 with TRBJ2-3; D is unclear. The germline CDR1 and CDR2 sequences are SGHVS and FQNEAQ. The CDR3 consists of 16 residues. The V end lost 5 bases, the J end lost 4 bases, and 19 bases lay between the germline ends.

The chain recombines TRBV5-1 with TRBJ1-5, with D possibly being TRBD1 (5 bases). This CDR3 has 15 residues. The V end lost 7 bases, the J end lost 5 bases, and 19 bases lay between the germline ends. The germline V gene has CDR1 SGHRS and CDR2 YFSETQ. CDR3 in amino acids: CASSIAGSVDQPQHF. In nucleotides, the CDR3 is TGCGCCAGCTCGATAGCAGGGAGTGTGGATCAGCCCCAGCATTTT.

V usage is TRBV6-2 or TRBV6-3 and J usage is TRBJ1-1; D might be TRBD1 (5 bases). The CDR3 totals 16 residues. V was clipped by 7 bases and J by 4 bases, with 22 bases between them. Germline CDR1 reads MNHEY; CDR2 reads SVGEGT. Here the CDR3 DNA reads TGTGCCAGCACCTATACCCAGGCAGGGAGGACCACTGAAGCTTTCTTT. Translating gives CASTYTQAGRTTEAFF.

This clonotype was seen a few times. Written as DNA, the CDR3 is TGTGCCAGCAGTTCGTCCGGGGGACGACCGTTCTTC. Its translation: CASSSSGGRPFF. The chain links TRBV12-3 or TRBV12-4 to TRBJ2-1; a weak D match, TRBD2 (6 bases). The CDR3 spans 12 residues. V dropped 4 bases and J dropped 15 bases, with 16 bases sitting between them.

This clonotype has at least ten counts. V and J are TRBV7-8 and TRBJ2-7, with D perhaps TRBD2 (5 bases). The CDR3 is 15 residues long. The germline V and J ends were trimmed by 5 bases and 5 bases, with 19 bases remaining between them. Germline loops: CDR1 SGHVS, CDR2 FQNEAQ. CDR3 amino acids: CASSHQVAGQDEQYF. The CDR3 nucleotides read TGTGCCAGCAGCCATCAGGTGGCGGGCCAGGACGAGCAGTACTTC.

This clonotype was observed a few times. The gene calls are TRBV19 and TRBJ2-1, with no clear D. The CDR3 sequence is 16 residues long. The V gene lost 1 base and the J gene lost 0 bases, with 10 bases spanning the gap. Germline V gene data show CDR1 as LNHDA and CDR2 as SQIVND (reference sequence). This CDR3 is CASSIGAASSYNEQFF. CDR3 bases: TGTGCCAGTAGTATAGGTGCAGCCAGCTCCTACAATGAGCAGTTCTTC.

This clonotype was recorded at least ten times. The chain is built from TRBV7-6 and TRBJ2-1, with 12 bases that match TRBD2. V lost 1 base to trimming and J lost 9 bases; unmatched junction nucleotides: 7. Per the germline V gene, CDR1 is SGHVS and CDR2 is FNYEAQ. The CDR3 runs to 16 residues. The CDR3 spells CASSLVRLAGDGEQFF. CDR3 DNA: TGTGCCAGCAGCTTAGTTCGACTAGCGGGAGATGGTGAGCAGTTCTTC. The variable domain in full, with the rest retrieved from reference TRBV7-6 and TRBJ2-1, is GAGVSQSPRYKVTKRGQDVALRCDPISGHVSLYWYRQALGQGPEFLTYFNYEAQQDKSGLPNDRFSAERPEGSISTLTIQRTEQRDSAMYRCASSLVRLAGDGEQFFGPGTRLTVL.

The rearrangement uses TRBV5-1 and TRBJ2-2; no definite D call. V lost 3 bases to trimming and J lost 0 bases, with 9 bases between them. From germline, CDR1 is SGHRS and CDR2 YFSETQ. The CDR3 covers 15 residues. CDR3 nucleotide sequence: TGCGCCAGCAGCTGGCTAGATACGAACACCGGGGAGCTGTTTTTT. Translation gives CASSWLDTNTGELFF.

The rearrangement links TRBV7-4 to TRBJ2-3; D gene ambiguous. The ends were cut back, 5 bases at V and 3 bases at J, with 18 bases in the middle. The V gene's germline CDR1 is SGHVT and CDR2 SQSDAQ. The CDR3 spans 16 residues. The CDR3, as DNA: TGTGCCAGCAGCCCCCCTGGCCGGAGTTGGACAGATACGCAGTATTTT. It translates to CASSPPGRSWTDTQYF.